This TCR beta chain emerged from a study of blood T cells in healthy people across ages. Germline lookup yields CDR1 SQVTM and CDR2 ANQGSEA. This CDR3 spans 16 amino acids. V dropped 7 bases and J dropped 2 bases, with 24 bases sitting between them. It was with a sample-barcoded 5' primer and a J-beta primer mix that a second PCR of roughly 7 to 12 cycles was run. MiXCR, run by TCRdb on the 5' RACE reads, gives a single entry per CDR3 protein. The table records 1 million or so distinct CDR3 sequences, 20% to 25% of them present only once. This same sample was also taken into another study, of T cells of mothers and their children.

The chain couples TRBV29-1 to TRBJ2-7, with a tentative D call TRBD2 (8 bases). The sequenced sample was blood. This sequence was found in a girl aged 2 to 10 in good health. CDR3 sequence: CSAQGVAGFPPYEQYF. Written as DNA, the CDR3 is TGCAGCGCCCAGGGGGTAGCGGGATTCCCCCCCTACGAGCAGTACTTC.